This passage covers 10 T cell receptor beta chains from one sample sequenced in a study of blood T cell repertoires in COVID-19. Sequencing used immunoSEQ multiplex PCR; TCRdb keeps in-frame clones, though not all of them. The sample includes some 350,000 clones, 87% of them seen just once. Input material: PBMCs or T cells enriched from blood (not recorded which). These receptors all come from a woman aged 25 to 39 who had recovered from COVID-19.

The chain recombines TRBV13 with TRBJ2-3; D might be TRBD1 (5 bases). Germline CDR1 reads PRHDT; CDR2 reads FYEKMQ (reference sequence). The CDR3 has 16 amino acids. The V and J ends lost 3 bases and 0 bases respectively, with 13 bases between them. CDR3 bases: TGTGCCAGCAGCTTCAAGGGGTTTACTAGCACAGATACGCAGTATTTT. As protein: CASSFKGFTSTDTQYF.

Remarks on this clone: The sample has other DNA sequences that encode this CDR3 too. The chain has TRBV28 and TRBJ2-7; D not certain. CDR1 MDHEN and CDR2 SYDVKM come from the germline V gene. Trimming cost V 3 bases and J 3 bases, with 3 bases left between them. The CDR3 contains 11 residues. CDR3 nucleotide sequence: TGTGCCAGCAGTTTCGGCTACGAGCAGTACTTC. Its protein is CASSFGYEQYF.

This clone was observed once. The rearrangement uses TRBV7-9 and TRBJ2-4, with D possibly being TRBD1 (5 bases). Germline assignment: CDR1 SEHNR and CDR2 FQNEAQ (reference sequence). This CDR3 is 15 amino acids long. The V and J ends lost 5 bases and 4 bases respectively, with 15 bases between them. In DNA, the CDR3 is TGTGCCAGCAGCGAACCCGACAGAAGTAAAAACATTCAGTACTTC. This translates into CASSEPDRSKNIQYF.

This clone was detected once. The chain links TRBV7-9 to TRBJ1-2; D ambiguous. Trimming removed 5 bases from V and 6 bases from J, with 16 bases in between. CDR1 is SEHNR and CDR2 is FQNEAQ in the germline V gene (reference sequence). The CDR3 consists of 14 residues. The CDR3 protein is CASSPWNQVDGYTF. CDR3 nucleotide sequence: TGTGCCAGCAGCCCATGGAACCAGGTGGATGGCTACACCTTC.

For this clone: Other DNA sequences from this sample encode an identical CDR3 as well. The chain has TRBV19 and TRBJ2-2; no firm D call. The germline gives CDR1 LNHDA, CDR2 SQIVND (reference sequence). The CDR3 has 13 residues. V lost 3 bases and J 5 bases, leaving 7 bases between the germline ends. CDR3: CASSISGTGELFF. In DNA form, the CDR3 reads TGTGCCAGTAGTATTTCGGGTACCGGGGAGCTGTTTTTT.

The CDR3 spells CASSPSAPIQYF. CDR3 nucleotide sequence: TGTGCCAGCAGCCCTAGTGCCCCCATTCAGTACTTC. V is TRBV7-8 and J is TRBJ2-4; no definite D call. The CDR3 covers 12 residues. V was trimmed by 5 bases and J by 9 bases, leaving 11 bases between them. Per germline, CDR1 SGHVS and CDR2 FQNEAQ.

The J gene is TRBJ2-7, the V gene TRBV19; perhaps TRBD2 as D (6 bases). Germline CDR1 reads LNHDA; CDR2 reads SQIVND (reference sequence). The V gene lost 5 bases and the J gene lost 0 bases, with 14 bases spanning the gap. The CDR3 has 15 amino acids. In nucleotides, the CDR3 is TGTGCCAGTAGTCGTGGGGGGACCCTCTCCTACGAGCAGTACTTC. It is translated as CASSRGGTLSYEQYF.

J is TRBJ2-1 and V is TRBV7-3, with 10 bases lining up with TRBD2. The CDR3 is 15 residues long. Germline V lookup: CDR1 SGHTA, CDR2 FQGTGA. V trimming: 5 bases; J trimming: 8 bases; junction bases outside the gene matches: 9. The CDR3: CASSTTGTSVHEQFF. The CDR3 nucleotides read TGTGCCAGCAGCACCACCGGGACTAGCGTCCATGAGCAGTTCTTC.

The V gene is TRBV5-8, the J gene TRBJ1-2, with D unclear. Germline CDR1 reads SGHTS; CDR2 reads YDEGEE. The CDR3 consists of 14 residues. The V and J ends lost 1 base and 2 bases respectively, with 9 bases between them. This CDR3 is CASSLYRVNYGYTF. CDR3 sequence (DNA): TGTGCCAGCAGCTTGTACCGGGTCAACTATGGCTACACCTTC.

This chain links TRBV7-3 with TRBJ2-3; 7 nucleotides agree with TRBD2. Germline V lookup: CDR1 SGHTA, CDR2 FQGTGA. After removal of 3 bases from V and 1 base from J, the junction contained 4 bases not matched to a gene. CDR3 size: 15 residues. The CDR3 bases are TGTGCCAGCAGCTTCTTGGCGGGGGGCACAGATACGCAGTATTTT. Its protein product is CASSFLAGGTDTQYF.